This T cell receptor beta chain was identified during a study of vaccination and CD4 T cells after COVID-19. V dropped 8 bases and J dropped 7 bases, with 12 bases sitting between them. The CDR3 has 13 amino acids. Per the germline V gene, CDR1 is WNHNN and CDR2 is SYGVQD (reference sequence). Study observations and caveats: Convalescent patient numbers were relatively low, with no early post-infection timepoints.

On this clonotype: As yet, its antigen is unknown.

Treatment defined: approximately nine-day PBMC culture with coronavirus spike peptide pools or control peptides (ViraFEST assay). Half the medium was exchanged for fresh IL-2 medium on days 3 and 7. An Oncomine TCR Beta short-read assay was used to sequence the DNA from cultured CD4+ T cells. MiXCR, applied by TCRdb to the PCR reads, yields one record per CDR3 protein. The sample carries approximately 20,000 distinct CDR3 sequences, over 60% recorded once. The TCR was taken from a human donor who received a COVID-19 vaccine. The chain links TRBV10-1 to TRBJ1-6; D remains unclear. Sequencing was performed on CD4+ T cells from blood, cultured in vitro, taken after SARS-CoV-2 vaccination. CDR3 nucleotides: TGCGCCAGCCGAGAGAGGTACAATTCACCCCTCCACTTT. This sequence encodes CASRERYNSPLHF.